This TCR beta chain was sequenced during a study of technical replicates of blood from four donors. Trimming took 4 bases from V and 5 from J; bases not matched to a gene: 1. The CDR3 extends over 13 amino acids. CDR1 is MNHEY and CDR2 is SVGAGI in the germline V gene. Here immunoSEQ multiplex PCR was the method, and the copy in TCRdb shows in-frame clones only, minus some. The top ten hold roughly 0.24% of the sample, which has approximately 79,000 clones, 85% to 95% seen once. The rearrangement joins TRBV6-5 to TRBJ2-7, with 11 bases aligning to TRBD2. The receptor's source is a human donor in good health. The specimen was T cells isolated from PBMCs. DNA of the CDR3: TGTGCCAGCAGTTCACTAGCGGGAGACGAGCAGTACTTC. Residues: CASSSLAGDEQYF.